This T cell receptor (beta chain) is from a study of tumour-infiltrating T cells in Burkitt lymphoma. Clones were sequenced by immunoSEQ multiplex PCR, and TCRdb holds only the in-frame ones, with some missing. The repertoire includes about 46,000 clones, around 32% of them detected once, and over 2.5% sits in the top ten. Concerning this clone itself: Its antigen is not identified.

Regarding the study as a whole: Several public clonotypes were shared across many Burkitt lymphoma patients.

Looked up from germline, CDR1 is KGHSH and CDR2 is LQKENI. The V and J ends lost 3 bases and 0 bases respectively, with 12 bases between them. The CDR3 is made up of 15 amino acids. The chain links TRBV18 to TRBJ2-7; a possible D gene is TRBD2 (6 bases). What was sequenced was tumor tissue. The clonotype originates from a human donor with Burkitt lymphoma. The CDR3 protein is CASSPKSGSSYEQYF. CDR3 coding DNA: TGTGCCAGCTCACCGAAATCCGGGAGCTCCTACGAGCAGTACTTC.